The entry below describes one T cell receptor beta chain. CDR3 size: 14 residues. V lost 0 bases, J lost 6 bases, and 12 bases lay in between. CDR1 LGHDT and CDR2 YNNKEL come from the germline V gene (reference sequence). This specimen belongs to a study of blood T cell repertoires in COVID-19. Measured with immunoSEQ multiplex PCR; TCRdb has only the in-frame clones, and not every one. Among about 140,000 clones listed, over 75% were seen once. Participants came from fewer than 25 US areas, aged about 18 to 95 years. The TCR originated in a woman between 50 and 59 years old who had recovered from COVID-19. Sample: PBMCs or T cells enriched from blood (not recorded which). V is TRBV3-1 (or the pseudogene TRBV3-2) and J is TRBJ2-7; D is uncertain. CDR3 sequence (DNA): TGTGCCAGCAGCCAAGACCTAATACGAGGCGAGCAGTACTTC. It specifies CASSQDLIRGEQYF.